The clone carrying this T cell receptor (beta chain) was counted ten times or more. Constant-region reverse primers amplified full-length variable regions, followed by semi-nested Nested Universal Primer A PCR. MiXCR, applied by TCRdb to the 5' RACE reads, yields one record per CDR3 protein. The sample contains some 40,000 distinct CDR3 sequences, approximately 23% of which appear only once. Germline V lookup: CDR1 MNHEY, CDR2 SVGAGI. After removal of 4 bases from V and 6 bases from J, the junction contained 5 bases not matched to a gene. CDR3 length equals 13 residues. Cells sorted as Tregs were CD4+, CD25+ and CD127-/low.

Sequenced: Tregs sorted from a lymph node. The chain recombines TRBV6-5 with TRBJ2-7; TRBD1 matches 8 bases. This TCR was sampled from a female donor with breast cancer. The chain's CDR3 is CASSSTDRAEQYF. CDR3 DNA sequence: TGTGCCAGCAGTTCGACGGACAGGGCCGAGCAGTACTTC.